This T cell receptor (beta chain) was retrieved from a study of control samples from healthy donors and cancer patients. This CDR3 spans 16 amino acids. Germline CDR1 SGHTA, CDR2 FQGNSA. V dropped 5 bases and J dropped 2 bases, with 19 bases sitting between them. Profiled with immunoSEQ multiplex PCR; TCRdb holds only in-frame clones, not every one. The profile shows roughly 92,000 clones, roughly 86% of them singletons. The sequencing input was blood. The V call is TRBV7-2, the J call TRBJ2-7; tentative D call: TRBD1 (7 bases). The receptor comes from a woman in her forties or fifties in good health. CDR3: CASSPEPGRGAYEQYF. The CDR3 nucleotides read TGTGCCAGCAGCCCAGAGCCTGGCAGGGGGGCCTACGAGCAGTACTTC.